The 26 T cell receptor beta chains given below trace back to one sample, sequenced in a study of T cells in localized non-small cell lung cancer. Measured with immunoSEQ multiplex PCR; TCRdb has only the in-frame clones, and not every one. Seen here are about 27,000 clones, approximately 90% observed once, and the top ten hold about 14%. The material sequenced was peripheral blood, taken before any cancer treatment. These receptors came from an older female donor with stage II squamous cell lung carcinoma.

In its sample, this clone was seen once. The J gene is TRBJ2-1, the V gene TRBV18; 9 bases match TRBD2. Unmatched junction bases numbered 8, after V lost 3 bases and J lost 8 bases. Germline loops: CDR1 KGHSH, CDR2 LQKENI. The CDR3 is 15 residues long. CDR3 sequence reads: CASSPQSGRMHEQFF. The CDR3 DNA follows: TGTGCCAGCTCACCCCAGAGCGGGAGGATGCATGAGCAGTTCTTC.

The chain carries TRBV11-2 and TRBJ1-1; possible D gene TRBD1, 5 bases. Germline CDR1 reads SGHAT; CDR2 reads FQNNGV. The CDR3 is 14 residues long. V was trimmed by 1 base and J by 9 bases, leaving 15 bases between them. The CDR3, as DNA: TGTGCCAGCAGCTTAGTAGGGGACGCGACAAAAGCTTTCTTT. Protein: CASSLVGDATKAFF.

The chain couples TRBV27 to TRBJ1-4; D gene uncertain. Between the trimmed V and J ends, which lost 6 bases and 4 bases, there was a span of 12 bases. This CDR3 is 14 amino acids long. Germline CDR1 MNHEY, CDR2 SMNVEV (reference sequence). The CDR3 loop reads CASRSSGRNEKLFF. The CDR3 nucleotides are TGTGCCAGCAGATCTTCGGGCCGTAATGAAAAACTGTTTTTT.

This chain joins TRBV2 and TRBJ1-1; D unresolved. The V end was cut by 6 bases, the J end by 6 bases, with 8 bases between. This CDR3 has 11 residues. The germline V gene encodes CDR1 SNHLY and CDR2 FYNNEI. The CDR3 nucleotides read TGTGCCAGCAGCTACAGCTCTGAAGCTTTCTTT. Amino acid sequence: CASSYSSEAFF.

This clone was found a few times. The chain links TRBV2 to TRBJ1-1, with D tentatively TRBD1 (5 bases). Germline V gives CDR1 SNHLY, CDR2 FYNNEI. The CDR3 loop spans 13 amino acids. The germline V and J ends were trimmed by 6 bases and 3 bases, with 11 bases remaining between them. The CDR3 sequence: CASSLSRDTEAFF. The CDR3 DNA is TGTGCCAGCAGCTTATCCAGGGACACTGAAGCTTTCTTT.

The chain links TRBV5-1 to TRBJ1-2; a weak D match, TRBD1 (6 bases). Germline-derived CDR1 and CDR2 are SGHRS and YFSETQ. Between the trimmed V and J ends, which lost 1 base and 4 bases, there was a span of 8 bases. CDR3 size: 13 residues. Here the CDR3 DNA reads TGCGCCAGCAGCTTGACAGGGCTCTATGGCTACACCTTC. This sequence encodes CASSLTGLYGYTF.

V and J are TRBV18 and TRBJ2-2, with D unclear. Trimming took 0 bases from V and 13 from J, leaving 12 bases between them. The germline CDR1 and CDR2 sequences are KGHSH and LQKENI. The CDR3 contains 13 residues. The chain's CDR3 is CASSPPRQLGLFF. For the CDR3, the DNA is TGTGCCAGCTCACCACCGAGGCAGCTAGGGCTGTTTTTT.

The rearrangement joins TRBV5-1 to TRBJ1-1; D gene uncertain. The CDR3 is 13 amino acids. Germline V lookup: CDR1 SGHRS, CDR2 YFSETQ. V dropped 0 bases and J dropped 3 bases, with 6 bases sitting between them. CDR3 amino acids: CASSLAGDTEAFF. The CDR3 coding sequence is TGCGCCAGCAGCTTGGCCGGGGACACTGAAGCTTTCTTT.

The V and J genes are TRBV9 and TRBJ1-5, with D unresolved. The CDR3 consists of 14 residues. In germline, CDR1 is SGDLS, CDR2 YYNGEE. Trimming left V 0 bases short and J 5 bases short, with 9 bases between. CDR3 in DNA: TGTGCCAGCAGCGTAGGCCCTTCTTATCAGCCCCAGCATTTT. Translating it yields CASSVGPSYQPQHF.

Here the CDR3 reads CASSDHQPQHF. In DNA form, the CDR3 reads TGTGCCAGCAGTGACCATCAGCCCCAGCATTTT. The chain carries TRBV6-1 and TRBJ1-5; unclear D gene. CDR3 length: 11 residues. Trimming pared 3 bases from V and 5 bases from J, leaving 2 bases between. Germline V gene sequence: CDR1 MNHNS, CDR2 SASEGT.

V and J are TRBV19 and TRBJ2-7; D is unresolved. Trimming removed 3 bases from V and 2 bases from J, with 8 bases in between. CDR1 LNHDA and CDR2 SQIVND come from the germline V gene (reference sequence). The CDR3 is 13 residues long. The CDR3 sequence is CASSIAHPYEQYF. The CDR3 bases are TGTGCCAGTAGTATTGCTCACCCCTACGAGCAGTACTTC.

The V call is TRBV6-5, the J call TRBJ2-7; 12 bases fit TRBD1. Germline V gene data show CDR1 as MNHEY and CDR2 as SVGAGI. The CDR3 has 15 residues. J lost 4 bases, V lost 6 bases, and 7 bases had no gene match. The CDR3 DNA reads TGTGCCAGCAGACACGGGACAGGGGGCGCATACGAGCAGTACTTC. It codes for CASRHGTGGAYEQYF.

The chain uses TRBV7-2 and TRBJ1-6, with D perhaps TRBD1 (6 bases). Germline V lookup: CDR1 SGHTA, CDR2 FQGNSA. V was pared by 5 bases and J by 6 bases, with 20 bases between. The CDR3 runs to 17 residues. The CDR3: CASSPSPQGSPNSPLHF. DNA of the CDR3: TGTGCCAGCAGCCCAAGCCCACAGGGCTCCCCTAATTCACCCCTCCACTTT. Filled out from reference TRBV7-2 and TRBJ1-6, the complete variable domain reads GAGVSQSPSNKVTEKGKDVELRCDPISGHTALYWYRQSLGQGLEFLIYFQGNSAPDKSGLPSDRFSAERTGGSVSTLTIQRTQQEDSAVYLCASSPSPQGSPNSPLHFGNGTRLTVT.

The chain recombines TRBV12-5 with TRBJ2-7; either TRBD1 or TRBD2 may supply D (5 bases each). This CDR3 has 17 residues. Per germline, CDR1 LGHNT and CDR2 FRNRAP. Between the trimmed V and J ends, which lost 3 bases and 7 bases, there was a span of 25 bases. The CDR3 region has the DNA TGTGCTAGTGGTTTCTCCCGCCCCCCCGGGGCCTCTTTTGAGCAGTACTTC. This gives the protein CASGFSRPPGASFEQYF. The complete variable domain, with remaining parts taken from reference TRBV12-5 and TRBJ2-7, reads DARVTQTPRHKVTEMGQEVTMRCQPILGHNTVFWYRQTMMQGLELLAYFRNRAPLDDSGMPKDRFSAEMPDATLATLKIQPSEPRDSAVYFCASGFSRPPGASFEQYFGPGTRLTVT.

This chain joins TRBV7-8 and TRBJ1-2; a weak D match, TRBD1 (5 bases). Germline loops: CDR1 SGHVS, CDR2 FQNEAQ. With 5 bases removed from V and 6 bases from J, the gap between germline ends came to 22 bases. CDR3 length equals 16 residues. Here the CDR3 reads CASSSYPGQEGHGYTF. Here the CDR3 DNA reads TGTGCCAGCAGCAGCTACCCGGGGCAAGAGGGCCATGGCTACACCTTC. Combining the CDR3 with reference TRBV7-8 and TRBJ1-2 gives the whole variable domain GAGVSQSPRYKVAKRGQDVALRCDPISGHVSLFWYQQALGQGPEFLTYFQNEAQLDKSGLPSDRFFAERPEGSVSTLKIQRTQQEDSAVYLCASSSYPGQEGHGYTFGSGTRLTVV.

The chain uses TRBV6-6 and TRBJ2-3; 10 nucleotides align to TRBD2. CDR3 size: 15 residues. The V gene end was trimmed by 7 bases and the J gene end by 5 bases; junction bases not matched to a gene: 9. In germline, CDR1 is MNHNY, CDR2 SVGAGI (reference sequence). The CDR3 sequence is CASIAAGGPGDTQYF. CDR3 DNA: TGTGCCAGCATTGCAGCGGGAGGGCCGGGAGATACGCAGTATTTT.

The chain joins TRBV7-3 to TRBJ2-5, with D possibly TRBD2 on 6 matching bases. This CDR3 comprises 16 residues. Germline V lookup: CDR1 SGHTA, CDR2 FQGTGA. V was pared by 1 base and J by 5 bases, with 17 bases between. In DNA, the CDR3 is TGTGCCAGCAGCTTAAATGCACGGCGCGCGGGGGAGACCCAGTACTTC. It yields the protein CASSLNARRAGETQYF.

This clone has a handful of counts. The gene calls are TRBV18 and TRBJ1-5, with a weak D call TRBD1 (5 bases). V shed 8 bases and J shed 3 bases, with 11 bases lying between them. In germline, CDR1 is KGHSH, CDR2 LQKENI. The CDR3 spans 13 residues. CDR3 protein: CASAQGDNQPQHF. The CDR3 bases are TGTGCCAGCGCCCAGGGAGACAATCAGCCCCAGCATTTT.

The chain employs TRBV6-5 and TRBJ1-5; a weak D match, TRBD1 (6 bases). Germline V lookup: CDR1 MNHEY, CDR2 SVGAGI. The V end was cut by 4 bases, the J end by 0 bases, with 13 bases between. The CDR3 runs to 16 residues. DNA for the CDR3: TGTGCCAGCAGTTTCCCTGGGGGCTATAGCAATCAGCCCCAGCATTTT. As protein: CASSFPGGYSNQPQHF.

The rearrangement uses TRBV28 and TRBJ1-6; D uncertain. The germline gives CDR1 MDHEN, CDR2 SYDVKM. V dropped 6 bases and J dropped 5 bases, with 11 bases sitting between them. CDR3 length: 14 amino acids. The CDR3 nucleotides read TGTGCCAGCAGGAGGCCTCTTGATAATTCACCCCTCCACTTT. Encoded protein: CASRRPLDNSPLHF.

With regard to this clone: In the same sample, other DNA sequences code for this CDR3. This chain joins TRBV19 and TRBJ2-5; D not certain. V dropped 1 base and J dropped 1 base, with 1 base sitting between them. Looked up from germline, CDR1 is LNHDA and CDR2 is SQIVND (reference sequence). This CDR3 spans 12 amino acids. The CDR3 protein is CASSIGQETQYF. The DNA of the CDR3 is TGTGCCAGTAGTATAGGCCAAGAGACCCAGTACTTC. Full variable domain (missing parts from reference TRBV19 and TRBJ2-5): DGGITQSPKYLFRKEGQNVTLSCEQNLNHDAMYWYRQDPGQGLRLIYYSQIVNDFQKGDIAEGYSVSREKKESFPLTVTSAQKNPTAFYLCASSIGQETQYFGPGTRLLVL.

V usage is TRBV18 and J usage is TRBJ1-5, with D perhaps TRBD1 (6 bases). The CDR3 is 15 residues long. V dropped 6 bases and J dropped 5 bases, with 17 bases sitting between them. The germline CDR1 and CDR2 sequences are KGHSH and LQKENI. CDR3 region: CASSTSSGVDQPQHF. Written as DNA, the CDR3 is TGTGCCAGCTCGACTAGTTCAGGGGTAGATCAGCCCCAGCATTTT.

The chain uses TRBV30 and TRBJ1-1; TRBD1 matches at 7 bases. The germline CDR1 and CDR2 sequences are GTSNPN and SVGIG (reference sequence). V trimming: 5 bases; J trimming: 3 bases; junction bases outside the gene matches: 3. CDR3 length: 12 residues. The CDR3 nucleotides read TGTGCCTGGTGGACAGGATACACTGAAGCTTTCTTT. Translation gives CAWWTGYTEAFF.

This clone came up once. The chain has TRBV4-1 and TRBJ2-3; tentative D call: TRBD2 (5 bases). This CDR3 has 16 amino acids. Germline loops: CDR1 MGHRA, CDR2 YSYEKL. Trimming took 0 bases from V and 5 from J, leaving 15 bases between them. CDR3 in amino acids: CASSQDVSFGEDTQYF. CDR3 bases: TGCGCCAGCAGCCAAGACGTCTCATTCGGGGAAGATACGCAGTATTTT.

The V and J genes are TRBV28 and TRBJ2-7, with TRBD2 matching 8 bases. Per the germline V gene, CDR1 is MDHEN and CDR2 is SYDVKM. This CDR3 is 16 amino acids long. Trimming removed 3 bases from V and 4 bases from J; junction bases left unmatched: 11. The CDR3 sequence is CASSFGFSGGRYEQYF. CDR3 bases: TGTGCCAGCAGTTTTGGATTCTCGGGCGGGAGGTACGAGCAGTACTTC.

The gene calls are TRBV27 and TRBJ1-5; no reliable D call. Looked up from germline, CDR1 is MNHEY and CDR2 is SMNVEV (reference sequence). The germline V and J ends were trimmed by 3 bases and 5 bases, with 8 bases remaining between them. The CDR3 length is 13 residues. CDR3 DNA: TGTGCCAGCAGTTTTCAAGGGTATCAGCCCCAGCATTTT. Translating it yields CASSFQGYQPQHF.